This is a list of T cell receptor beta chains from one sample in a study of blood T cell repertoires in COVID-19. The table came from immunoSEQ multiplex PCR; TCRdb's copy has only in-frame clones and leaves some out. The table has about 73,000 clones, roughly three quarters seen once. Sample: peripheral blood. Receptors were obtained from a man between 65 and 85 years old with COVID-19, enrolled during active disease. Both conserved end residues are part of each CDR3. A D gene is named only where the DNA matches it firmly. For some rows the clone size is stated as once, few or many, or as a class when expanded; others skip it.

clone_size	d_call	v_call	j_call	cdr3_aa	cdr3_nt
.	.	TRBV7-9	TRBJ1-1	CASNLQGGTEAFF	TGTGCCAGCAACCTGCAGGGTGGCACTGAAGCTTTCTTT
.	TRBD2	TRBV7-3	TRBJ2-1	CASSLGGSGRLNEQFF	TGTGCCAGCAGCCTCGGGGGTAGCGGGAGACTCAATGAGCAGTTCTTC
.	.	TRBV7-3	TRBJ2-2	CASSLLARTGELFF	TGTGCCAGCAGCTTATTAGCGAGGACCGGGGAGCTGTTTTTT
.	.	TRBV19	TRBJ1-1	CASTDSRMQAFF	TGTGCCAGTACCGACTCACGAATGCAGGCTTTCTTT
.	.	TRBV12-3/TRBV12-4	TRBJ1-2	CASTTGSYGYTF	TGTGCCAGCACCACAGGGTCATATGGCTACACCTTC
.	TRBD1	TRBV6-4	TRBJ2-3	CASSLQGAPSTDTQYF	TGTGCCAGCAGCCTTCAGGGGGCGCCCTCTACAGATACGCAGTATTTT
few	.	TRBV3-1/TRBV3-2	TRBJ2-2	CASSRRGSVLATNTGELFF	TGTGCCAGCAGCCGACGAGGCTCAGTCCTAGCGACGAACACCGGGGAGCTGTTTTTT
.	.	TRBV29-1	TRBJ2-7	CSVGTGGYEQYF	TGCAGCGTTGGAACAGGCGGCTACGAGCAGTACTTC
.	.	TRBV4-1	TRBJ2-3	CASSVDRRTANVDTQYF	TGCGCCAGCAGCGTCGACCGGAGGACAGCCAACGTGGATACGCAGTATTTT
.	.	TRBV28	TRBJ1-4	CASLDGNNEKLFF	TGTGCCAGCCTGGACGGGAATAATGAAAAACTGTTTTTT
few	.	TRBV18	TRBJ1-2	CASSRYRDPANYGYTF	TGTGCCAGCTCACGGTACAGGGACCCCGCTAACTATGGCTACACCTTC
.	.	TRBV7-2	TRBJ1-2	CASSGQGLYGYTF	TGTGCCAGCAGCGGCCAGGGGTTATATGGCTACACCTTC
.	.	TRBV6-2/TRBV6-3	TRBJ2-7	CASSNRGGSESQYF	TGTGCCAGCAGCAACAGGGGGGGTTCGGAGTCGCAGTACTTC
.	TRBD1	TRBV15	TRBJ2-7	CATSRGWGTGSYEQYF	TGTGCCACCAGCAGGGGGTGGGGGACAGGGTCCTACGAGCAGTACTTC
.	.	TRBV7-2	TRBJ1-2	CASIQGGAYGYTF	TGTGCCAGCATCCAGGGAGGCGCATATGGCTACACCTTC
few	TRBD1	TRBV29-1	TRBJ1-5	CSVGAGTGDQPQHF	TGCAGCGTCGGGGCTGGGACAGGGGATCAGCCCCAGCATTTT
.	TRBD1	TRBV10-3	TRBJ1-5	CAIRGQGGDQPQHF	TGTGCCATCAGGGGACAGGGGGGAGACCAGCCCCAGCATTTT
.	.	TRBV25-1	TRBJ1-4	CASSLRQATNEKLFF	TGTGCCAGCAGTCTTCGACAGGCGACTAATGAAAAACTGTTTTTT
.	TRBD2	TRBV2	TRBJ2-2	CASSGLAETRTGELFF	TGTGCCAGCAGCGGACTAGCGGAAACACGAACCGGGGAGCTGTTTTTT
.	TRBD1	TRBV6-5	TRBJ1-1	CASSYQQGMSEAFF	TGTGCCAGCAGTTACCAACAGGGGATGTCTGAAGCTTTCTTT
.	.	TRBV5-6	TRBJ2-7	CASSLELRGEQYF	TGTGCCAGCAGCTTGGAGTTAAGGGGGGAGCAGTACTTC
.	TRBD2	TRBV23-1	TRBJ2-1	CASRQGRTSGRVDSNEQFF	TGCGCCAGCAGACAGGGGAGGACTAGCGGGAGAGTAGATAGTAATGAGCAGTTCTTC
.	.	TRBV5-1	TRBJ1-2	CASTATGNYGYTF	TGCGCCAGCACCGCCACAGGGAACTATGGCTACACCTTC
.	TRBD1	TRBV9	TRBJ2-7	CASSRGQGTVYEQYF	TGTGCCAGCAGCCGCGGACAGGGTACTGTCTACGAGCAGTACTTC
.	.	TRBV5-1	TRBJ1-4	CASSRSQGTNEKLFF	TGCGCCAGCAGCAGATCACAGGGTACTAATGAAAAACTGTTTTTT
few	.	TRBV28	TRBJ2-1	CASSLWTGRYNEQFF	TGTGCCAGCAGTTTATGGACAGGGAGGTACAATGAGCAGTTCTTC
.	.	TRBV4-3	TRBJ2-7	CASSQVVTGRF	TGCGCCAGCAGCCAAGTGGTTACAGGCCGCTTC
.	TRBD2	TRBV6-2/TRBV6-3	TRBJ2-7	CASSRVSGIGNYEQYF	TGTGCCAGCAGTCGTGTTAGCGGGATTGGAAACTACGAGCAGTACTTC
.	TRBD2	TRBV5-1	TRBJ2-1	CASLETSGRLDEQFF	TGCGCCAGCCTGGAAACTAGCGGGAGATTGGATGAGCAGTTCTTC
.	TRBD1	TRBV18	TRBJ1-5	CASSPGQGGQPQHF	TGTGCCAGCTCACCCGGACAGGGTGGTCAGCCCCAGCATTTT
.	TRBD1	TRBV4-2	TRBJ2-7	CASSPSFTDRDYEQYF	TGTGCCAGCAGCCCTTCTTTTACTGACAGGGACTACGAGCAGTACTTC
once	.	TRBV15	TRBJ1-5	CATSRQGWRNQPQHF	TGTGCCACCAGCAGACAGGGTTGGCGCAATCAGCCCCAGCATTTT
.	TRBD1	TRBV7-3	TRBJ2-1	CASSLTGSGSYNEQFF	TGTGCCAGCAGCTTGACAGGGTCCGGCTCCTACAATGAGCAGTTCTTC
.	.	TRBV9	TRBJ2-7	CASSVGQNYYEQYF	TGTGCCAGCAGCGTAGGACAGAATTACTACGAGCAGTACTTC
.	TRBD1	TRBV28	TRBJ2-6	CASSPQGAGANVLTF	TGTGCCAGCAGTCCGCAGGGGGCTGGGGCCAACGTCCTGACTTTC
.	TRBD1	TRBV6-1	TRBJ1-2	CASSEAGIGQGRGYTF	TGTGCCAGCAGTGAAGCGGGGATCGGACAGGGTAGGGGCTACACCTTC
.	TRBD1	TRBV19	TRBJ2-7	CASSFGTGLEQYF	TGTGCCAGTAGTTTCGGGACAGGTCTCGAGCAGTACTTC
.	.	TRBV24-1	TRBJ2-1	CATSDPMAQTESSYNEQFF	TGTGCCACCAGTGATCCGATGGCCCAGACTGAGAGCTCCTACAATGAGCAGTTCTTC
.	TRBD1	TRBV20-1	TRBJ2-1	CSSSQPGQDIF	TGCAGTTCGTCACAACCGGGACAGGACATCTTC
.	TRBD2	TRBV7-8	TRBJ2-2	CASSPLRGLASTGELFF	TGTGCCAGCAGCCCCCTCCGAGGACTAGCGTCCACCGGGGAGCTGTTTTTT
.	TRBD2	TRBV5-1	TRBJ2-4	CASSPGGVRLAKNIQYF	TGCGCCAGCAGCCCGGGAGGAGTTAGGCTAGCCAAAAACATTCAGTACTTC
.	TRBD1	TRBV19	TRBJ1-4	CASKLDRANEKLFF	TGTGCCTCAAAATTGGACAGGGCTAATGAAAAACTGTTTTTT
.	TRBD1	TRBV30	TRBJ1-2	CAWRETGTGNYGYTF	TGTGCCTGGAGGGAAACCGGGACAGGGAACTATGGCTACACCTTC
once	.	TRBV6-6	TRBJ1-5	CASSRDRVEPQHF	TGTGCCAGCAGCCGCGATCGCGTTGAGCCCCAGCATTTT
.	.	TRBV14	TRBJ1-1	CASSRREASTVNTEAFF	TGTGCCAGCAGCCGGCGCGAGGCCAGCACGGTGAACACTGAAGCTTTCTTT
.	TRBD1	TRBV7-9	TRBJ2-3	CASSLQGSTDTQYF	TGTGCCAGCAGCCTACAGGGGTCGACAGATACGCAGTATTTT
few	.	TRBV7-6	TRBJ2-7	CASSPGGQGGSNEQYF	TGTGCCAGCAGCCCGGGAGGACAGGGAGGTTCGAACGAGCAGTACTTC
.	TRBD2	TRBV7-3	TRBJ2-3	CASGRGTDTQYF	TGTGCTAGCGGGAGAGGCACAGATACGCAGTATTTT
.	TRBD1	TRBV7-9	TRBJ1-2	CASSPGTVESSYTF	TGTGCCAGCAGCCCAGGGACAGTTGAGAGTAGCTACACCTTC